The clone carrying this T cell receptor beta chain was counted a single time. With 5 bases clipped from V and 8 bases from J, the junction kept 6 bases outside the gene matches. In germline, CDR1 is SGHTA, CDR2 FQGNSA. This CDR3 comprises 14 residues. This sample stems from a study of blood T cell repertoires in COVID-19. Across the study: T cells, B-cell-depleted T cells, or PBMCs provided the cDNA or gDNA that served as material.

In the original workflow: The assay estimated nucleated cells by amplifying reference gene primers. Sequencing used immunoSEQ multiplex PCR; TCRdb keeps in-frame clones, though not all of them. Clonal size and the V and J genes are those of that table, whereas D and trimming came from the DNA. The repertoire holds about 73,000 clones, around 80% seen once, with 5.3% in the top ten. This chain joins TRBV7-2 and TRBJ1-4; 9 bases match TRBD1. Material: peripheral blood. The source is a man in his fifties with active COVID-19. CDR3 nucleotide sequence: TGTGCCAGCAGCCTTGGACAGGGGAACGAAAAACTGTTTTTT. Protein product: CASSLGQGNEKLFF.